This entry is about one T cell receptor (beta chain). The antigen is unknown. Sequencing used immunoSEQ multiplex PCR; TCRdb keeps in-frame clones, though not all of them. The sample records roughly 300,000 clones, 86% being singletons. The entry originates in a study of cytomegalovirus exposure and HLA in healthy donors. Notes on the study in general: The dataset shows that most TCR sequences were rare, while some public TCRs occurred in many donors.

Germline values: CDR1 SGHRS, CDR2 YFSETQ. The V and J ends lost 0 bases and 4 bases, in that order; junction bases with no gene match: 2. CDR3 length: 14 amino acids. Sequenced material: PBMCs. The receptor's source is a woman between 18 and 30 years old in good health and CMV-seronegative. The chain carries TRBV5-1 and TRBJ2-7, with TRBD2 matching 9 bases. CDR3 coding DNA: TGCGCCAGCAGCTTGGCTAGCGGGACTTACGAGCAGTACTTC. It yields the protein CASSLASGTYEQYF.